The 5 T cell receptor beta chains presented below share a single source sample, sequenced in a study of blood T cell repertoires in COVID-19 (dated by TCRdb to 2018 to 2020). Library construction relied on the immunoSEQ multiplex PCR assay. This is the immuneACCESS table as TCRdb keeps it, with only in-frame sequences that have V and J called. A part of the clones is gone; compared with another copy, unresolved V genes explain less than half, and the rest is unexplained. This sample comprises around 200,000 clones, 70% to 90% of them detected only once. The biggest ten clones account for approximately 6.1% of the sample. What was sequenced was peripheral blood. These receptor sequences come from a man older than 75 with acute or convalescent COVID-19.

The V and J genes are TRBV25-1 and TRBJ1-5, with 8 bases matching TRBD1. The V gene end was trimmed by 6 bases and the J gene end by 6 bases; junction bases not matched to a gene: 7. The CDR3 covers 14 residues. Looked up from germline, CDR1 is MGHDK and CDR2 is SYGVNS. The DNA for the CDR3 is TGTGCCAGCAGAGGGACAGGTCTTTTTCAGCCCCAGCATTTT. Encoded protein: CASRGTGLFQPQHF.

The chain links TRBV10-2 to TRBJ2-7; TRBD2 matches 11 bases. CDR1 is WSHSY, CDR2 SAAADI, per germline. This CDR3 has 15 residues. Trimming at V came to 6 bases and at J to 0 bases, leaving 4 bases not matched to a gene. The CDR3, as DNA: TGCGCCAGCAGGCCGGGACTAGCGGCCTCCTACGAGCAGTACTTC. Translating gives CASRPGLAASYEQYF.

This clone is a singleton in its sample. The chain has TRBV5-6 and TRBJ2-7; 7 bases fit TRBD1. Trimming removed 0 bases from V and 6 bases from J; junction bases left unmatched: 6. Germline V CDR1 and CDR2: SGHDT, YYEEEE. There are 14 residues in the CDR3. The CDR3, as DNA: TGTGCCAGCAGCTTGGAGGGACAGTCAGGCGAGCAGTACTTC. This sequence encodes CASSLEGQSGEQYF.

The CDR3 protein is CASSMTGTGAYEQYV. CDR3 sequence (DNA): TGTGCCAGCAGCATGACCGGGACAGGGGCCTACGAGCAGTACGTC. The chain combines TRBV21-1 with TRBJ2-7; the table gives TRBD1 as D, unverified against the DNA. TRBV21-1 is noted as a pseudogene. This CDR3 has 15 residues.

The rearrangement joins TRBV19 to TRBJ2-2; weak D call: TRBD1 (7 bases). The CDR3 spans 17 residues. Per germline, CDR1 LNHDA and CDR2 SQIVND (reference sequence). Trimming removed 7 bases at V and 4 bases at J, with 22 bases between. The CDR3 nucleotides are TGTGCCAGTACCACCGTAGGAGGGGGCAAGGGCACCGGGGAGCTGTTTTTT. It is translated as CASTTVGGGKGTGELFF.